One and the same sample provided the 30 T cell receptor beta chains below, sequenced in a study of T cells in Graves' hyperthyroidism and ophthalmopathy. What was amplified from RNA transcripts were TCR beta CDR3 regions. TCR CDR3 regions were first amplified by RT-PCR with HTBI primers. MiXCR, run by TCRdb on the multiplex PCR reads, gives a single entry per CDR3 protein. The top ten clones hold 10% of a sample with roughly 700,000 distinct CDR3 sequences, around 15% of them seen once. Sequenced: blood. Receptors were obtained from a woman younger than 35 with Graves' hyperthyroidism.

This clonotype was observed a handful of times. The J gene is TRBJ2-5, the V gene TRBV24-1; D is unresolved. Trimming pared 3 bases from V and 3 bases from J, leaving 7 bases between. The CDR3 consists of 13 residues. Per the germline V gene, CDR1 is KGHDR and CDR2 is SFDVKD. CDR3 DNA sequence: TGTGCCACCAGTGATCCCCCGGAAGAGACCCAGTACTTC. It translates to CATSDPPEETQYF.

The V call is TRBV4-2, the J call TRBJ2-5; D is unclear. CDR1 and CDR2 (germline): LGHNA, YNFKEQ. There are 15 residues in the CDR3. With 0 bases removed from V and 5 bases from J, the gap between germline ends came to 13 bases. For the CDR3, the DNA is TGTGCCAGCAGCCAAGATCGCGCCCAGAGGGAGACCCAGTACTTC. This translates into CASSQDRAQRETQYF.

This clonotype appeared a few times. The chain recombines TRBV11-2 with TRBJ2-7; TRBD1 might be the D (5 bases). The germline V gene encodes CDR1 SGHAT and CDR2 FQNNGV. The CDR3 has 15 residues. Trimming removed 4 bases at V and 4 bases at J, with 17 bases between. The DNA of the CDR3 is TGTGCCAGCAGCTCGCCTCCCTGGGGCGAATACGAGCAGTACTTC. It yields the protein CASSSPPWGEYEQYF.

This clonotype came up a few times. The gene calls are TRBV11-2 and TRBJ2-3, with no clear D. Trimming pared 5 bases from V and 6 bases from J, leaving 9 bases between. CDR3 size: 12 residues. Germline CDR1 SGHAT, CDR2 FQNNGV. The CDR3 sequence: CASSHLDDTQYF. The CDR3 bases are TGTGCCAGCAGCCACCTGGACGATACGCAGTATTTT.

This clonotype was detected ten times or more. The rearrangement joins TRBV20-1 to TRBJ2-7; 9 bases fit TRBD1. V lost 1 base, J lost 4 bases, and 23 bases stayed unmatched. The CDR3 loop spans 20 amino acids. Germline loops: CDR1 DFQATT, CDR2 SNEGSKA (reference sequence). CDR3: CSARALRPPRPGQGAYEQYF. CDR3 sequence (DNA): TGCAGTGCTAGAGCATTAAGGCCCCCTCGACCGGGACAGGGAGCTTACGAGCAGTACTTC.

This clonotype came up many times. The chain uses TRBV3-1 and TRBJ1-1; D uncertain. This CDR3 spans 13 amino acids. Germline assignment: CDR1 LGHDT and CDR2 YNNKEL (reference sequence). V was shortened by 4 bases and J by 8 bases, with 14 bases between the two germline ends. The CDR3 spells CASSPRPKEEAFF. The CDR3 DNA is TGTGCCAGCAGCCCCCGACCCAAAGAGGAAGCTTTCTTT.

This clonotype was seen ten or more times. The chain has TRBV3-1 and TRBJ1-2; D ambiguous. The CDR3 is 14 amino acids. The germline V and J ends were trimmed by 0 bases and 4 bases, with 9 bases remaining between them. Germline loops: CDR1 LGHDT, CDR2 YNNKEL (reference sequence). CDR3 in DNA: TGTGCCAGCAGCCAAGATTATGAGCTCTATGGCTACACCTTC. Its translation is CASSQDYELYGYTF.

The chain joins TRBV5-1 to TRBJ2-1, with TRBD1 identical over 9 bases. Trimming took 5 bases from V and 4 from J; bases not matched to a gene: 7. The CDR3 consists of 15 residues. The germline V gene encodes CDR1 SGHRS and CDR2 YFSETQ. This CDR3 reads CASSPAQGAYNEQFF. The CDR3, as DNA: TGCGCCAGCAGTCCGGCACAGGGGGCGTACAATGAGCAGTTCTTC.

The genes are TRBV5-6 and TRBJ1-3; D gene ambiguous. The CDR3 runs to 16 residues. CDR1 is SGHDT, CDR2 YYEEEE, per germline. V dropped 1 base and J dropped 0 bases, with 11 bases sitting between them. The CDR3 DNA reads as TGTGCCAGCAGCTTGAGTGTGCGCCGCTCTGGAAACACCATATATTTT. It specifies CASSLSVRRSGNTIYF. The full variable domain, completed using reference TRBV5-6 and TRBJ1-3, is DAGVTQSPTHLIKTRGQQVTLRCSPKSGHDTVSWYQQALGQGPQFIFQYYEEEERQRGNFPDRFSGHQFPNYSSELNVNALLLGDSALYLCASSLSVRRSGNTIYFGEGSWLTVV.

This clonotype was recorded many times. The V call is TRBV6-1, the J call TRBJ2-2, with TRBD1 identical over 9 bases. Per the germline V gene, CDR1 is MNHNS and CDR2 is SASEGT. After removal of 3 bases from V and 4 bases from J, the junction contained 3 bases not matched to a gene. The CDR3 is 15 amino acids. The CDR3 reads CASSDGGQGTGELFF. CDR3 DNA sequence: TGTGCCAGCAGTGACGGGGGACAGGGCACCGGGGAGCTGTTTTTT.

The chain is built from TRBV15 and TRBJ2-1, with D possibly TRBD2 on 6 matching bases. There are 19 residues in the CDR3. Germline V CDR1 and CDR2: LNHNV, YYDKDF (reference sequence). V was cut by 0 bases and J by 4 bases, with 22 bases left in between. CDR3 loop: CATSRDSGRAGRHYNEQFF. The CDR3 coding sequence is TGTGCCACCAGCAGAGATTCCGGTAGGGCGGGAAGACATTACAATGAGCAGTTCTTC.

This clonotype was counted a few times. The rearrangement links TRBV6-2 or TRBV6-3 to TRBJ1-2; D gene unclear. Trimming pared 0 bases from V and 4 bases from J, leaving 12 bases between. Germline loops: CDR1 MNHEY, CDR2 SVGEGT. This CDR3 spans 15 amino acids. The CDR3 here is CASSYSAGFSYGYTF. The CDR3 bases are TGTGCCAGCAGTTACTCTGCAGGCTTTAGCTATGGCTACACCTTC.

This chain connects TRBV5-1 to TRBJ2-7, with 9 bases fitting TRBD1. With 4 bases clipped from V and 5 bases from J, the junction kept 13 bases outside the gene matches. The CDR3 spans 16 residues. CDR1 and CDR2 (germline): SGHRS, YFSETQ. As DNA, the CDR3 is TGCGCCAGCAGCCCTGACCCGGGACAGGGATCCCACGAGCAGTACTTC. It specifies CASSPDPGQGSHEQYF.

V usage is TRBV15 and J usage is TRBJ1-2; 8 bases fit TRBD1. The CDR3 has 14 residues. Germline values: CDR1 LNHNV, CDR2 YYDKDF (reference sequence). The junction had 5 bases not matched to a gene; V was cut back by 0 bases and J by 8 bases. The CDR3 loop reads CATSRDWTGKGYTF. Here the CDR3 DNA reads TGTGCCACCAGCAGAGATTGGACAGGGAAAGGCTACACCTTC. The variable domain in full, completed from reference TRBV15 and TRBJ1-2, reads DAMVIQNPRYQVTQFGKPVTLSCSQTLNHNVMYWYQQKSSQAPKLLFHYYDKDFNNEADTPDNFQSRRPNTSFCFLDIRSPGLGDTAMYLCATSRDWTGKGYTFGSGTRLTVV.

The V and J genes are TRBV3-1 and TRBJ2-7, with 10 bases lining up with TRBD2. Near its end, the DNA agrees better with TRBJ2-1, so the J call may be wrong. The CDR3 runs to 15 residues. Germline V gene lookup returns CDR1 LGHDT and CDR2 YNNKEL (reference sequence). CDR3 sequence (DNA): TGTGCCAGCAGCCAGACTAGCGGGCGTTCCTACGAGCAGTTCTTC. Translation: CASSQTSGRSYEQFF.

This clonotype has a count of ten or more. The gene calls are TRBV12-3 or TRBV12-4 and TRBJ2-3; 9 bases line up with TRBD1. The junction had 11 bases not matched to a gene; V was cut back by 5 bases and J by 2 bases. The CDR3 covers 17 residues. CDR3 sequence reads: CASSPTLGTGHTDTQYF. In DNA, the CDR3 is TGTGCCAGCAGTCCAACCCTCGGGACAGGGCACACAGATACGCAGTATTTT.

V and J are TRBV2 and TRBJ2-1; TRBD2 matches 10 bases. Trimming at V came to 5 bases and at J to 5 bases, leaving 6 bases not matched to a gene. The CDR3 sequence is 15 residues long. Per the germline V gene, CDR1 is SNHLY and CDR2 is FYNNEI. In nucleotides, the CDR3 is TGTGCCAGCAGTATCTGGACTAGCGGAGACAATGAGCAGTTCTTC. Protein sequence: CASSIWTSGDNEQFF.

This sequence joins TRBV10-3 and TRBJ1-2, with D possibly TRBD1 on 5 matching bases. CDR1 is ENHRY, CDR2 SYGVKD, per germline. Deletions cut 0 bases from V and 4 bases from J, with 18 bases between. There are 17 residues in the CDR3. In nucleotides, the CDR3 is TGTGCCATCAGTGAGTCGATCATCAGGGCAGCAGCCTATGGCTACACCTTC. Translation gives CAISESIIRAAAYGYTF.

This clonotype has at least ten counts. The V gene is TRBV7-2, the J gene TRBJ2-1; D tentatively reads TRBD1 or TRBD2 (5 bases each). Trimming stripped 1 base from V and 8 bases from J, with 15 bases between. This CDR3 contains 15 residues. CDR1 and CDR2 from the germline V gene are SGHTA and FQGNSA. The CDR3 reads CASSLGDLPVDEQFF. DNA for the CDR3: TGTGCCAGCAGCTTAGGGGACCTCCCTGTAGATGAGCAGTTCTTC.

This clonotype was found a few times. The gene calls are TRBV11-2 and TRBJ1-4, with 7 bases matching TRBD1. CDR3 length: 13 amino acids. Germline CDR1 and CDR2: SGHAT and FQNNGV. Germline trimming cut 4 bases from V and 8 bases from J; bases unmatched to any gene: 4. This CDR3 reads CASSSTGEEKLFF. In nucleotides, the CDR3 is TGTGCCAGCAGCTCCACAGGGGAGGAAAAACTGTTTTTT.

The chain employs TRBV9 and TRBJ2-2, with 9 bases fitting TRBD1. J lost 3 bases, V lost 1 base, and 7 bases had no gene match. Germline V lookup: CDR1 SGDLS, CDR2 YYNGEE. The length of the CDR3 is 17 residues. The CDR3 loop is CASSVPRQGGHTGELFF. In nucleotides, the CDR3 is TGTGCCAGCAGCGTACCTCGACAGGGGGGCCACACCGGGGAGCTGTTTTTT.

This chain connects TRBV6-1 to TRBJ1-1, with 7 bases lining up with TRBD1. V trimming: 7 bases; J trimming: 1 base; junction bases outside the gene matches: 9. Looked up from germline, CDR1 is MNHNS and CDR2 is SASEGT. The CDR3 runs to 15 residues. The CDR3 sequence: CASTTDYRGNTEAFF. CDR3 nucleotide sequence: TGTGCCAGCACCACGGACTACAGGGGGAACACTGAAGCTTTCTTT.

This chain uses TRBV6-2 or TRBV6-3 with TRBJ1-1; possibly TRBD1 for D (5 bases). Germline-derived CDR1 and CDR2 are MNHEY and SVGEGT. The germline V and J ends were trimmed by 4 bases and 0 bases, with 12 bases remaining between them. CDR3 length: 15 amino acids. In DNA, the CDR3 is TGTGCCAGCAGTTGGCAGACAGCCATGAACACTGAAGCTTTCTTT. It is translated as CASSWQTAMNTEAFF.

V usage is TRBV25-1 and J usage is TRBJ1-6; D is possibly TRBD1 (5 bases). Trimming stripped 3 bases from V and 8 bases from J, with 14 bases between. The CDR3 spans 15 residues. Germline V CDR1 and CDR2: MGHDK, SYGVNS. CDR3 nucleotide sequence: TGTGCCAGCAGTGACTCCAAGGGGCTTGATTCACCCCTCCACTTT. Protein sequence: CASSDSKGLDSPLHF.

This clonotype was seen many times. The chain has TRBV18 and TRBJ1-5; a possible D gene is TRBD1 (5 bases). CDR1 and CDR2 from the germline V gene are KGHSH and LQKENI. The germline V and J ends were trimmed by 3 bases and 2 bases, with 14 bases remaining between them. There are 16 residues in the CDR3. The CDR3 loop is CASSPTAGQGNQPQHF. CDR3 in DNA: TGTGCCAGCTCACCCACGGCAGGGCAGGGCAATCAGCCCCAGCATTTT.

This clonotype was detected ten times or more. The rearrangement joins TRBV28 to TRBJ2-7, with 8 bases that match TRBD1. J was trimmed by 3 bases and V by 4 bases; bases with no gene match: 11. Germline assignment: CDR1 MDHEN and CDR2 SYDVKM. The CDR3 covers 16 residues. The CDR3 here is CASSSLDRVVFYEQYF. DNA for the CDR3: TGTGCCAGCAGTTCCCTGGACAGGGTGGTCTTCTACGAGCAGTACTTC.

Only a few counts were recorded for this clonotype. The J gene is TRBJ2-1, the V gene TRBV11-2, with 7 positions matching TRBD2. CDR3 length: 17 residues. CDR1 is SGHAT, CDR2 FQNNGV, per germline. The junction had 15 bases not matched to a gene; V was cut back by 3 bases and J by 7 bases. DNA of the CDR3: TGTGCCAGCAGCTTGGCTCCCGGGCCGGGGGGAAAGAATGAGCAGTTCTTC. Its protein is CASSLAPGPGGKNEQFF.

At least ten counts were recorded for this clonotype. This sequence joins TRBV18 and TRBJ2-1, with D unclear. The CDR3 is made up of 11 amino acids. Germline V gene data show CDR1 as KGHSH and CDR2 as LQKENI. The V and J ends lost 6 bases and 8 bases respectively, with 8 bases between them. CDR3 region: CASSPKDEQFF. The CDR3 coding sequence is TGTGCCAGCTCCCCGAAGGATGAGCAGTTCTTC.

This clonotype was seen many times. The V gene is TRBV29-1, the J gene TRBJ2-5; the match to TRBD1 covers 7 bases. The length of the CDR3 is 13 residues. Trimming cost V 5 bases and J 1 base; bases outside gene matches: 4. Germline V gene lookup returns CDR1 SQVTM and CDR2 ANQGSEA. This CDR3 reads CSVLGTAQETQYF. CDR3 nucleotide sequence: TGCAGCGTTCTCGGGACAGCCCAAGAGACCCAGTACTTC.

The table lists this clonotype with many counts. The chain couples TRBV12-3 or TRBV12-4 to TRBJ1-1, with D unresolved. The CDR3 sequence is 14 residues long. Trimming shortened V by 4 bases and J by 4 bases, and 13 bases separated the two germline ends. Written as DNA, the CDR3 is TGTGCCAGCAGTTGGGCCCTCCTTGGCACTGAAGCTTTCTTT. It is translated as CASSWALLGTEAFF.